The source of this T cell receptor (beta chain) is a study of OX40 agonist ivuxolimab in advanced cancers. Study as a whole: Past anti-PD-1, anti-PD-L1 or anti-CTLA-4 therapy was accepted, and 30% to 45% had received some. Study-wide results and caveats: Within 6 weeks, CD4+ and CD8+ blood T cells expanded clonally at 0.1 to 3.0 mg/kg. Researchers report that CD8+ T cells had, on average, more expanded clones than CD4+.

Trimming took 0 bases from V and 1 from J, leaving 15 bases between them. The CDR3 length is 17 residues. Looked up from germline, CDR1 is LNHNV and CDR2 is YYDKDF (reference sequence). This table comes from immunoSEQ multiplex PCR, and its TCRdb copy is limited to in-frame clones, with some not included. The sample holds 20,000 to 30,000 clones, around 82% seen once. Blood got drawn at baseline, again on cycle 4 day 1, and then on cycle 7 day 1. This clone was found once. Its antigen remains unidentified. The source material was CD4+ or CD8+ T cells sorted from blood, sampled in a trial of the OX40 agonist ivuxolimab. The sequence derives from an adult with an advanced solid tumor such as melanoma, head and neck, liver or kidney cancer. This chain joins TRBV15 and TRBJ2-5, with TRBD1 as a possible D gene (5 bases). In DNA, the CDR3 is TGTGCCACCAGCAGAGATTACCCAGGGTCGGGCCAAGAGACCCAGTACTTC. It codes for CATSRDYPGSGQETQYF.